This T cell receptor beta chain was found in a study of T cell changes during pregnancy in multiple sclerosis. This clone was picked up one time. Measured with immunoSEQ multiplex PCR; TCRdb has only the in-frame clones, and not every one. The table records about 20,000 clones, about 90% of them present only once. CDR3 length: 14 residues. CDR1 and CDR2 from the germline V gene are SNHLY and FYNNEI. With V trimmed by 6 bases and J by 2 bases, 5 bases remained unmatched. The chain combines TRBV2 with TRBJ2-3; 7 bases fit TRBD2. The sequence was collected from a female donor in good health, enrolled as a control in a pregnancy study. Sequences were derived from CD8+ T cells from peripheral blood mononuclear cells, sampled in the second trimester of pregnancy. CDR3 in amino acids: CASRGDYITDTQYF. CDR3 sequence (DNA): TGTGCCAGCAGGGGGGACTACATCACAGATACGCAGTATTTT. The whole variable domain, filled in from reference TRBV2 and TRBJ2-3, reads EPEVTQTPSHQVTQMGQEVILRCVPISNHLYFYWYRQILGQKVEFLVSFYNNEISEKSEIFDDQFSVERPDGSNFTLKIRSTKLEDSAMYFCASRGDYITDTQYFGPGTRLTVL.